These T cell receptor beta chains were read from a single sample in a study of memory CD4+ T cells and cytomegalovirus serostatus. The assay was immunoSEQ multiplex PCR, and TCRdb's table has in-frame clones only and misses some. The sample has roughly 50,000 clones, about four fifths seen once. The sample was memory CD4+ T cells from blood. The source is an adult in good health and CMV-seronegative. Some clones in this sample may be carry-over from other donors' samples. The CDR3 runs from the conserved cysteine through the conserved F or W. A D gene is named only where the DNA matches it firmly. Rows may omit the clone size; those that give it use once, few, many or a size class.

NA NA TRBJ2-7 TRBV29-1 TGCAGCGTGCGGACAGTCTACGAGCAGTACTTC CSVRTVYEQYF
NA NA TRBJ2-7 TRBV5-1 TGCGCCAGCAGCTTGGCGGGGGAGTTGTACGAGCAGTACTTC CASSLAGELYEQYF
NA NA TRBJ2-7 TRBV6-1 TGTGCCAGCATAGGCTGGGCCGAGCAGTACTTC CASIGWAEQYF
NA TRBD1 TRBJ2-3 TRBV28 TGTGCCATCTTTGACAGGGGCACAGATACGCAGTATTTT CAIFDRGTDTQYF
NA NA TRBJ2-3 TRBV30 TGTGCCTGGAGTAAAAAGGGGACAGATACGCAGTATTTT CAWSKKGTDTQYF
few NA TRBJ1-1 TRBV2 TGTGCCAGCAGCGTCGGACAGCCTGAAGCTTTCTTT CASSVGQPEAFF
once NA TRBJ1-5 TRBV4-1 TGCGCCAGCAGCCAACAGACAGGCCCCAATCAGCCCCAGCATTTT CASSQQTGPNQPQHF
NA NA TRBJ2-5 TRBV6-5 TGTGCCAGCAGTGTCAGGGGGGGGGAGACCCAGTACTTC CASSVRGGETQYF
NA TRBD1 TRBJ1-5 TRBV28 TGTGCCAGCAGGAACGACAGGGGGCAGCGTGGTGGCAATCAGCCCCAGCATTTT CASRNDRGQRGGNQPQHF
NA NA TRBJ2-3 TRBV7-3 TGTGCCAGCAGCTTAGGTAGCCATGGCACAGATACGCAGTATTTT CASSLGSHGTDTQYF
few TRBD2 TRBJ2-3 TRBV4-1 TGCGCCAGCAGCCGCCAACTAGCGGGGACCACAGATACGCAGTATTTT CASSRQLAGTTDTQYF
NA TRBD2 TRBJ2-1 TRBV5-4 TGTGCCAGCAGCTTGTTTGGGAGGGCCGGAGAGCAGTTCTTC CASSLFGRAGEQFF
NA NA TRBJ1-5 TRBV7-9 TGTGCCAGCAGCGCAACCTCGGGCCCCCAGCATTTT CASSATSGPQHF
NA NA TRBJ2-3 TRBV6-5 TGTGCCAGCAGTTACTCCCTGTTGGGCACAGATACGCAGTATTTT CASSYSLLGTDTQYF
NA NA TRBJ1-4 TRBV7-9 TGTGCCAGCAGCACCCCAGGGGATGAAAAACTGTTTTTT CASSTPGDEKLFF
few TRBD2 TRBJ2-5 TRBV5-1 TGCGCCAGCAGCTTGGTACTAGCGGACCAAGAGACCCAGTACTTC CASSLVLADQETQYF
NA NA TRBJ2-7 TRBV7-2 TGTGCCAGCAGCCGGGACCCACTTGGGCTAGGCTACGAGCAGTACTTC CASSRDPLGLGYEQYF
NA NA TRBJ1-2 TRBV13 TGTGCCAGCAGTTCGGGACACAGCTATGGCTACACCTTC CASSSGHSYGYTF
NA TRBD2 TRBJ2-5 TRBV12-5 TGTGCTAGTGGTTTGGCCCAGGTCCTGAACTTGGGCCGGGGGGAAGAGACCCAGTACTTC CASGLAQVLNLGRGEETQYF
NA TRBD1 TRBJ1-1 TRBV16 TGTGCCAGCAGCCCTTCGACAGGGGAAGCTTTCTTT CASSPSTGEAFF
once NA TRBJ2-3 TRBV7-2 TGTGCCAGCAGCTCCACGAACAGGGTTGGGGCGTCCATTACGTATTTT CASSSTNRVGASITYF
NA NA TRBJ2-3 TRBV27 TGTGCCAGCAGTTTGACGGCGATAGATACGCAGTATTTT CASSLTAIDTQYF